This T cell receptor (beta chain) came from a study of beta chain features in type 1 diabetes. Study-level results: Patients with type 1 diabetes showed fewer VDJ junction insertions and more deletions. Researchers report that Type 1 diabetes patients had moderately but significantly shorter TCRB CDR3s across all four CD4+ subsets. In patients and controls equally, PCR might favor templates that are shorter.

This CDR3 is built from 16 residues. Germline V lookup: CDR1 SEHNR, CDR2 FQNEAQ (reference sequence). Trimming removed 1 base from V and 4 bases from J; junction bases left unmatched: 6. This clone came up a few times. What it binds is not known. Cell sorting via CD45RO/CCR7/CD25/CD127/CD95/CD27 was performed to obtain CD4+ naive, central memory, regulatory and stem cell-like memory cells. Reverse transcription of all isolated RNA meant that expressed TCRB transcripts were sequenced. Assay: immunoSEQ multiplex PCR; the TCRdb copy retains only in-frame clones and omits some. The sample contains 640,000 or so clones, over 12% of which appear only once.

This sequence joins TRBV7-9 and TRBJ2-1, with 8 bases that match TRBD2. Input material: naive CD4+ T cells from blood. The origin of this receptor is a man aged 18 to 35 with type 1 diabetes. CDR3 DNA: TGTGCCAGCAGCTTAGGGTCACTAGCGGTTTACAATGAGCAGTTCTTC. Its translation is CASSLGSLAVYNEQFF.